The 8 T cell receptor beta chains given below trace back to one sample, sequenced in a study of blood T cell repertoires in COVID-19. Sequenced by immunoSEQ multiplex PCR; TCRdb stores in-frame clones only, minus some. The repertoire holds 60,000 or so clones, with around 90% as singletons. Input material: peripheral blood. Receptors were obtained from a human donor with acute or convalescent COVID-19. The donor label of this sample is uncertain.

This clone was detected a few times. The gene calls are TRBV19 and TRBJ2-7; D remains unclear. V lost 1 base and J 0 bases, leaving 7 bases between the germline ends. CDR1 and CDR2 from the germline V gene are LNHDA and SQIVND (reference sequence). The CDR3 totals 14 residues. CDR3: CASSIGGNSYEQYF. CDR3 DNA: TGTGCCAGTAGTATAGGCGGAAACTCCTACGAGCAGTACTTC.

The rearrangement links TRBV4-1 to TRBJ1-4, with 8 bases fitting TRBD1. The V gene's germline CDR1 is MGHRA and CDR2 YSYEKL. The CDR3 has 15 residues. V dropped 1 base and J dropped 4; count of bases not matched to a gene: 2. CDR3: CASSQGTGYNEKLFF. The CDR3 bases are TGCGCCAGCAGCCAAGGGACAGGGTATAATGAAAAACTGTTTTTT.

This clone was observed once. The genes are TRBV19 and TRBJ2-3; D perhaps matches TRBD1 (6 bases). Germline V gene lookup returns CDR1 LNHDA and CDR2 SQIVND (reference sequence). The CDR3 has 16 amino acids. V was trimmed by 3 bases and J by 5 bases, leaving 18 bases between them. The CDR3 spells CASSIGTSGDLDTQYF. For the CDR3, the DNA is TGTGCCAGTAGTATTGGAACGTCAGGGGATCTAGATACGCAGTATTTT.

As regards this clone: Other DNA sequences of this sample code for an identical CDR3. The gene calls are TRBV7-3 and TRBJ2-1, with D possibly matching TRBD1 (5 bases). The CDR3 spans 14 residues. Germline lookup yields CDR1 SGHTA and CDR2 FQGTGA. The V gene lost 2 bases and the J gene lost 5 bases, with 10 bases spanning the gap. The CDR3 loop is CASSLGQGDNEQFF. The DNA for the CDR3 is TGTGCCAGCAGCTTAGGGCAGGGTGACAATGAGCAGTTCTTC.

This clone was seen more than once but under ten times. The V call is TRBV14, the J call TRBJ1-4; weak D call: TRBD1 (5 bases). Trimming pared 2 bases from V and 3 bases from J, leaving 10 bases between. The CDR3 consists of 15 residues. Germline CDR1 SGHDN, CDR2 FVKESK. CDR3 DNA: TGTGCCAGCAGCCAATTCGGACAAGCTAATGAAAAACTGTTTTTT. The encoded protein is CASSQFGQANEKLFF. Full variable domain (rest looked up from reference TRBV14 and TRBJ1-4): EAGVTQFPSHSVIEKGQTVTLRCDPISGHDNLYWYRRVMGKEIKFLLHFVKESKQDESGMPNNRFLAERTGGTYSTLKVQPAELEDSGVYFCASSQFGQANEKLFFGSGTQLSVL.

The V gene is TRBV6-2 or TRBV6-3, the J gene TRBJ1-3, with D perhaps TRBD1 (6 bases). V gave up 5 bases and J gave up 0 bases, with 14 bases separating them. CDR1 is MNHEY, CDR2 SVGEGT, per germline. The CDR3 loop spans 16 amino acids. The DNA for the CDR3 is TGTGCCAGCAGTGGGTCGACAGGCATCTCTGGAAACACCATATATTTT. Translated: CASSGSTGISGNTIYF.

The rearrangement joins TRBV5-6 to TRBJ2-7; TRBD1 aligns across 9 bases. CDR1 and CDR2 (germline): SGHDT, YYEEEE. The length of the CDR3 is 13 residues. The V segment lost 10 bases and the J segment 5 bases; nucleotides outside the gene matches: 10. In nucleotides, the CDR3 is TGTGCCTCCTCCGGGACAGGGAACAACGAGCAGTACTTC. This translates into CASSGTGNNEQYF.

The chain combines TRBV5-6 with TRBJ1-5; D may be TRBD1 (5 bases). V lost 4 bases to trimming and J lost 2 bases, with 19 bases between them. This CDR3 region has 17 residues. CDR1 and CDR2 (germline): SGHDT, YYEEEE. CDR3 in amino acids: CASSLRQGTKGNQPQHF. The CDR3 region has the DNA TGTGCCAGCAGCCTACGGCAGGGTACGAAGGGCAATCAGCCCCAGCATTTT.